The 6 T cell receptor beta chains below were found in one sample sequenced in a study of human T cells and chemical hapten exposure. Using its own MiXCR run on the RACE reads, TCRdb lists one record per CDR3 protein. The table records about 180,000 distinct CDR3 sequences, around 30% of them present only once. Described time point: pre-sensitization, week 0. The treatment was: therapeutic diphenylcyclopropenone sensitization with weekly scalp DPC. The sample was whole blood, taken in connection with sensitization to the hapten diphenylcyclopropenone (DPC). These receptors all stem from a woman aged 30 to 39 with alopecia areata. Some clones in this sample may be carry-over from other donors' samples.

This chain uses TRBV12-3 or TRBV12-4 with TRBJ2-1; 9 positions agree with TRBD2. CDR3 length: 16 amino acids. Trimming at V came to 1 base and at J to 10 bases, leaving 11 bases not matched to a gene. CDR3 DNA sequence: TGTGCCAGCAGTTTAGTCGCGGGGGGGCCCCCTCGAGAGCAGTTCTTC. It translates to CASSLVAGGPPREQFF.

The V call is TRBV5-1, the J call TRBJ2-6; 11 nucleotides agree with TRBD2. J gave up 1 base and V 0 bases, and 3 bases lay outside the gene matches. The CDR3 has 18 amino acids. Germline CDR1 SGHRS, CDR2 YFSETQ. CDR3 region: CASSLEPSGRSGANVLTF. In DNA form, the CDR3 reads TGCGCCAGCAGCTTGGAGCCTAGCGGGAGGTCTGGGGCCAACGTCCTGACTTTC. The full variable domain, in which reference TRBV5-1 and TRBJ2-6 provide the parts outside the CDR3, is KAGVTQTPRYLIKTRGQQVTLSCSPISGHRSVSWYQQTPGQGLQFLFEYFSETQRNKGNFPGRFSGRQFSNSRSEMNVSTLELGDSALYLCASSLEPSGRSGANVLTFGAGSRLTVL.

For the CDR3, the DNA is TGTGCCAGCAGCGGATCAGGGACTGAAGCTTTCTTT. It specifies CASSGSGTEAFF. The chain joins TRBV7-2 to TRBJ1-1; perhaps TRBD1 as D (5 bases). CDR1 is SGHTA, CDR2 FQGNSA, per germline. The CDR3 runs 12 residues. Between the trimmed V and J ends, which lost 5 bases and 5 bases, there was a span of 9 bases.

The chain has TRBV5-5 and TRBJ1-3; no definite D call. Germline loops: CDR1 SGHKS, CDR2 YYEKEE (reference sequence). V lost 4 bases and J lost 2, with 13 bases in between. The CDR3 has 15 residues. Here the CDR3 DNA reads TGTGCCAGCAGCGCTACTTGGACGCCTGGAAACACCATATATTTT. Protein product: CASSATWTPGNTIYF.

In regard to this clonotype: Without the conserved terminal phenylalanine or tryptophan, this CDR3 likely stems from a read error. The J gene is TRBJ2-2, the V gene TRBV7-2; weak D call: TRBD1 (6 bases). V shed 5 bases and J shed 1 base, with 8 bases lying between them. Per the germline V gene, CDR1 is SGHTA and CDR2 is FQGNSA. CDR3 length: 14 amino acids. The CDR3 nucleotides read TGTGCCAGCAGCGGGGGCCTGAACACCGGGGAGCTGTTTTCT. Its translation is CASSGGLNTGELFS.

The rearrangement uses TRBV9 and TRBJ2-1; 8 bases match TRBD2. The CDR3 contains 14 residues. Germline CDR1 is SGDLS and CDR2 is YYNGEE. The ends lost 0 bases at V and 8 bases at J; junction bases unmatched: 4. CDR3 sequence: CASSVGGTRDEQFF. DNA of the CDR3: TGTGCCAGCAGCGTAGGAGGGACTAGGGATGAGCAGTTCTTC.